Below, 25 T cell receptor beta chains from the same sample are listed, as sequenced in a study of identical twins. TCRdb re-analysed the 5' RACE reads in MiXCR, keeping a single row per CDR3 protein. The sample records approximately 350,000 distinct CDR3 sequences, around an eighth being singletons. Separately, the same data were catalogued under a study of yellow fever vaccine responses in identical twins.

Sequenced material: CD8+ T cells sorted from blood. The receptors here all came from a woman aged 18-29 years in good health.

The rearrangement joins TRBV7-8 to TRBJ2-1; a weak D match, TRBD1 (6 bases). Germline lookup yields CDR1 SGHVS and CDR2 FQNEAQ. The V and J ends lost 2 bases and 7 bases respectively, with 21 bases between them. The CDR3 totals 17 residues. The CDR3 DNA reads as TGTGCCAGCAGCTTAAGTTATGGGGGCGGAGGAACAAATGAGCAGTTCTTC. Translating it yields CASSLSYGGGGTNEQFF.

This clonotype came up a few times. V is TRBV20-1 and J is TRBJ2-7; tentatively, D is TRBD2 (6 bases). The CDR3 runs to 13 residues. Germline V CDR1 and CDR2: DFQATT, SNEGSKA (reference sequence). The V end lost 6 bases, the J end lost 0 bases, and 12 bases lay between the germline ends. The CDR3 sequence: CSARTGGSYEQYF. The CDR3 DNA is TGCAGTGCAAGGACCGGGGGCTCCTACGAGCAGTACTTC.

On this clonotype: One end of the junction fails to match germline, which may point to a read error. V is TRBV12-3 or TRBV12-4 and J is TRBJ1-6; tentatively, D is TRBD1 (6 bases). The CDR3 loop spans 13 amino acids. The CDR3 nucleotides are TGTACCAGCGGACTGACAGGCGGCTCACCCCTCCACTTT. Protein product: CTSGLTGGSPLHF.

The CDR3 nucleotides read TGCGCCAGCAGCCAAGAGATAGCTGGGCCCTATGGCTACACCTTC. This gives the protein CASSQEIAGPYGYTF. The gene calls are TRBV4-1 and TRBJ1-2, with D unclear. Germline lookup yields CDR1 MGHRA and CDR2 YSYEKL. The CDR3 has 15 residues. Trimming removed 0 bases at V and 4 bases at J, with 12 bases between.

This clonotype has at least ten counts. The CDR3, as DNA: TGTGCCAGCAGCTTAGTTGGGACAGGGTTTAAAAATGAGCAGTTCTTC. Translating gives CASSLVGTGFKNEQFF. The J gene is TRBJ2-1, the V gene TRBV7-9; 9 positions match TRBD1. There are 16 residues in the CDR3. CDR1 SEHNR and CDR2 FQNEAQ come from the germline V gene (reference sequence). The V and J ends lost 1 base and 7 bases, in that order; junction bases with no gene match: 8.

J is TRBJ2-1 and V is TRBV28; D remains unclear. There are 15 residues in the CDR3. V lost 9 bases, J lost 2 bases, and 17 bases lay in between. The germline CDR1 and CDR2 sequences are MDHEN and SYDVKM. The CDR3 DNA reads as TGTGCCAGTAAGGAACCCCGGTCGGCCTACAATGAGCAGTTCTTC. Amino acid sequence: CASKEPRSAYNEQFF. Using reference TRBV28 and TRBJ2-1 for the parts outside the CDR3, the full variable domain is DVKVTQSSRYLVKRTGEKVFLECVQDMDHENMFWYRQDPGLGLRLIYFSYDVKMKEKGDIPEGYSVSREKKERFSLILESASTNQTSMYLCASKEPRSAYNEQFFGPGTRLTVL.

The chain couples TRBV2 to TRBJ2-3; D remains unclear. This CDR3 is 14 amino acids long. Looked up from germline, CDR1 is SNHLY and CDR2 is FYNNEI. Trimming pared 8 bases from V and 4 bases from J, leaving 16 bases between. CDR3 protein: CASSEKGSADTQYF. In DNA, the CDR3 is TGTGCCAGCTCCGAAAAGGGTTCGGCAGATACGCAGTATTTT.

The chain employs TRBV11-2 and TRBJ2-1, with 16 bases that match TRBD2. The germline gives CDR1 SGHAT, CDR2 FQNNGV. The CDR3 loop spans 18 amino acids. V lost 4 bases to trimming and J lost 7 bases; unmatched junction nucleotides: 10. The DNA of the CDR3 is TGTGCCAGCAGCTCCGAGGGACTAGCGGGGGGGCTTTGGAATGAGCAGTTCTTC. Protein sequence: CASSSEGLAGGLWNEQFF.

This clonotype was seen a handful of times. The rearrangement uses TRBV7-8 and TRBJ2-7; 9 bases map to TRBD1. With 7 bases clipped from V and 2 bases from J, the junction kept 3 bases outside the gene matches. CDR1 is SGHVS, CDR2 FQNEAQ, per germline. The CDR3 extends over 13 amino acids. CDR3 bases: TGTGCCAGCACGGACAGGGGCCCCTACGAGCAGTACTTC. This sequence encodes CASTDRGPYEQYF. Filled out from reference TRBV7-8 and TRBJ2-7, the complete variable domain reads GAGVSQSPRYKVAKRGQDVALRCDPISGHVSLFWYQQALGQGPEFLTYFQNEAQLDKSGLPSDRFFAERPEGSVSTLKIQRTQQEDSAVYLCASTDRGPYEQYFGPGTRLTVT.

A few counts support this clonotype. This chain uses TRBV14 with TRBJ1-6; 10 bases map to TRBD1. V was pared by 3 bases and J by 6 bases, with 2 bases of the junction left unmatched. In germline, CDR1 is SGHDN, CDR2 FVKESK. This CDR3 region has 15 residues. Here the CDR3 reads CASSHWDRGNSPLHF. The CDR3 nucleotides read TGTGCCAGCAGCCACTGGGACAGGGGTAATTCACCCCTCCACTTT. Complete variable domain (other parts from reference TRBV14 and TRBJ1-6): EAGVTQFPSHSVIEKGQTVTLRCDPISGHDNLYWYRRVMGKEIKFLLHFVKESKQDESGMPNNRFLAERTGGTYSTLKVQPAELEDSGVYFCASSHWDRGNSPLHFGNGTRLTVT.

Many counts were recorded for this clonotype. The chain recombines TRBV29-1 with TRBJ2-7, with 9 bases aligning to TRBD1. Germline values: CDR1 SQVTM, CDR2 ANQGSEA. V lost 4 bases to trimming and J lost 2 bases; unmatched junction nucleotides: 6. The CDR3 runs 14 residues. CDR3 nucleotides: TGCAGCGTTGTCTGGAGACAGGGGGCCTACGAGCAGTACTTC. Residues: CSVVWRQGAYEQYF.

V is TRBV11-3 and J is TRBJ2-3, with D possibly being TRBD2 (5 bases). V lost 4 bases, J lost 2 bases, and 16 bases lay in between. Germline CDR1 and CDR2: SGHNT and YENEEA. The CDR3 has 16 residues. The CDR3 DNA reads as TGTGCCAGCAGCTCACGAGGGAAAAGTCCCACAGATACGCAGTATTTT. It translates to CASSSRGKSPTDTQYF.

There are many counts of this clonotype. V is TRBV12-3 or TRBV12-4 and J is TRBJ2-7; 10 bases fit TRBD1. This CDR3 region has 14 residues. Trimming cost V 5 bases and J 11 bases; bases outside gene matches: 12. This CDR3 is CASSLSGTGAGEYF. The CDR3 DNA reads TGTGCCAGCAGTCTCTCCGGGACAGGGGCTGGGGAGTACTTC.

Only a few counts were recorded for this clonotype. The chain joins TRBV21-1 to TRBJ2-2; the table's D call of TRBD1 was not tested on the DNA. TRBV21-1 is described as a pseudogene. The CDR3 length is 17 residues. The CDR3 sequence is CASSKYWGRGGTGELFF. The DNA for the CDR3 is TGTGCCAGCAGCAAGTATTGGGGGAGAGGAGGCACCGGGGAGCTGTTTTTT.

This clonotype was detected only a few times. The chain combines TRBV6-2 or TRBV6-3 with TRBJ2-1, with a tentative D call TRBD1 (5 bases). The V end was cut by 5 bases, the J end by 8 bases, with 13 bases between. The length of the CDR3 is 13 residues. Germline V gene data show CDR1 as MNHEY and CDR2 as SVGEGT. The CDR3 nucleotides read TGTGCCAGCAGTCAACGACAGTGGGATGAGCAGTTCTTC. Amino acids: CASSQRQWDEQFF.

This clonotype has more than one count but fewer than ten. The gene calls are TRBV3-1 and TRBJ2-7; 9 bases align to TRBD1. CDR3 length: 14 amino acids. Germline CDR1 LGHDT, CDR2 YNNKEL (reference sequence). V lost 4 bases and J lost 3; bases outside the gene matches: 4. The CDR3 region has the DNA TGTGCCAGCAGCCCGGGACAGGGACACTACGAGCAGTACGTC. It encodes CASSPGQGHYEQYV.

Ten or more counts support this clonotype. The chain recombines TRBV24-1 with TRBJ1-1; 7 nucleotides align to TRBD1. The CDR3 sequence is 12 residues long. Germline lookup yields CDR1 KGHDR and CDR2 SFDVKD. V lost 6 bases to trimming and J lost 6 bases; unmatched junction nucleotides: 3. In nucleotides, the CDR3 is TGTGCCACCAGTAACACAGGGGCTGAAGCTTTCTTT. It yields the protein CATSNTGAEAFF.

The V and J genes are TRBV4-1 and TRBJ2-7; D call uncertain. The length of the CDR3 is 14 residues. Germline lookup yields CDR1 MGHRA and CDR2 YSYEKL. Trimming stripped 4 bases from V and 2 bases from J, with 12 bases between. The CDR3 loop is CASSPSLLAYEQYF. The CDR3 DNA reads TGCGCCAGCAGCCCAAGTCTGCTTGCCTACGAGCAGTACTTC.

The sample holds a few counts of this clonotype. J is TRBJ1-3 and V is TRBV5-1; the D is unclear. The CDR3 contains 14 residues. Trimming pared 1 base from V and 4 bases from J, leaving 9 bases between. Germline loops: CDR1 SGHRS, CDR2 YFSETQ. The CDR3: CASSLREGGNTIYF. The CDR3 region has the DNA TGCGCCAGCAGCTTGCGGGAGGGAGGAAACACCATATATTTT.

V and J are TRBV5-6 and TRBJ2-7; D is uncertain. This CDR3 contains 11 residues. The V gene's germline CDR1 is SGHDT and CDR2 YYEEEE. Trimming removed 6 bases at V and 3 bases at J, with 7 bases between. The chain's CDR3 is CASITGYEQYF. The CDR3 DNA sequence: TGTGCCAGCATAACCGGCTACGAGCAGTACTTC.

V usage is TRBV28 and J usage is TRBJ2-1; the D gene is possibly TRBD2 (6 bases). The germline gives CDR1 MDHEN, CDR2 SYDVKM. The length of the CDR3 is 14 residues. V lost 7 bases to trimming and J lost 5 bases, with 15 bases between them. The CDR3 DNA reads TGTGCCAGCATTTCCAAGGTAGCGGACAATGAGCAGTTCTTC. This codes for CASISKVADNEQFF.

This clonotype appeared a few times. J is TRBJ2-3 and V is TRBV5-6; 11 bases are shared with TRBD1. The CDR3 consists of 14 residues. With 3 bases clipped from V and 4 bases from J, the junction kept 1 base outside the gene matches. In germline, CDR1 is SGHDT, CDR2 YYEEEE. CDR3 sequence: CASSWGQGADTQYF. The CDR3 DNA reads as TGTGCCAGCAGCTGGGGACAGGGGGCAGATACGCAGTATTTT.

In this sample, this clonotype turned up many times. J is TRBJ1-1 and V is TRBV20-1; 11 nucleotides agree with TRBD1. Germline V CDR1 and CDR2: DFQATT, SNEGSKA (reference sequence). V shed 1 base and J 4 bases; nucleotides not matched to a gene: 8. The CDR3 sequence is 16 residues long. This CDR3 is CSARARGQGAGTEAFF. CDR3 DNA: TGCAGTGCTAGAGCCCGCGGACAGGGGGCAGGCACTGAAGCTTTCTTT.

This clonotype was picked up many times. This rearrangement joins TRBV27 to TRBJ2-1, with 9 bases lining up with TRBD1. Looked up from germline, CDR1 is MNHEY and CDR2 is SMNVEV (reference sequence). Trimming cost V 2 bases and J 7 bases; bases outside gene matches: 9. The CDR3 consists of 16 residues. CDR3 nucleotide sequence: TGTGCCAGCAGTTTACCCCCCGGGACAGGGTGGAATGAGCAGTTCTTC. This encodes CASSLPPGTGWNEQFF.

This clonotype appeared a few times. V and J are TRBV29-1 and TRBJ2-1; 14 bases are a match to TRBD2. The junction had 8 bases not matched to a gene; V was cut back by 7 bases and J by 3 bases. CDR1 and CDR2 from the germline V gene are SQVTM and ANQGSEA. The CDR3 totals 16 residues. DNA of the CDR3: TGCAGCGGAGAGGGGACTAGCGGGAGTATCTACAATGAGCAGTTCTTC. This encodes CSGEGTSGSIYNEQFF.